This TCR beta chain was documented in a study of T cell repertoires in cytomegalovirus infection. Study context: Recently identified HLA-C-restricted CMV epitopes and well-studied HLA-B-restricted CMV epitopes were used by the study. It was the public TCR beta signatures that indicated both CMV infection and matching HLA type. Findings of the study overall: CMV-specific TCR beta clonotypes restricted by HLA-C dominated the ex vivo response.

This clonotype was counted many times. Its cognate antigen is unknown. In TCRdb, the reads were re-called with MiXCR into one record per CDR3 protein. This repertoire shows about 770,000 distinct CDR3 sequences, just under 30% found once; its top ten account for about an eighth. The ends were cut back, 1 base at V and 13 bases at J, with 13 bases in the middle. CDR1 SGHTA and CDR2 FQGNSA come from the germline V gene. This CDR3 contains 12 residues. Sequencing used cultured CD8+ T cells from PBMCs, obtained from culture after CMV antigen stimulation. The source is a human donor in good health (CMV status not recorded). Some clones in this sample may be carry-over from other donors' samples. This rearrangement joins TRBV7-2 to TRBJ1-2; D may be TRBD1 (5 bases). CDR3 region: CASSLVGREVTF. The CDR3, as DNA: TGTGCCAGCAGCTTAGTGGGCAGGGAAGTCACCTTC.